Listed below are T cell receptor beta chains from one sample, sequenced in a study of early T cells in non-severe SARS-CoV-2 infection. TCRdb re-called the 5' RACE reads through MiXCR, storing one row per CDR3 protein. The sample lists roughly 40,000 distinct CDR3 sequences; roughly 4.2% were seen once. The sequenced sample was whole blood. The source is an adult who was a healthcare worker with PCR-confirmed SARS-CoV-2 infection or an uninfected control (not recorded which). Both conserved end residues are part of each CDR3. A D gene is named only where the DNA matches it firmly. The size entry is marked missing in some rows and otherwise reads once, few, many or a size class.

v_gene,j_gene,abundance,d_gene,CDR3aa,CDR3nt
TRBV19,TRBJ2-1,many,TRBD1,CASTPGQTLNEQFF,TGTGCCAGCACCCCGGGACAGACCCTCAATGAGCAGTTCTTC
TRBV11-3,TRBJ2-1,many,NA,CASSLFGGTVGPYNEQFF,TGTGCCAGCAGCTTATTCGGGGGAACAGTGGGCCCATACAATGAGCAGTTCTTC
TRBV19,TRBJ2-1,many,TRBD2,CASSIPSGRTYNEQFF,TGTGCCAGTAGTATCCCTAGCGGGAGGACTTACAATGAGCAGTTCTTC
TRBV19,TRBJ2-1,many,NA,CASSIRLEAIEQFF,TGTGCCAGTAGTATACGTTTAGAAGCGATTGAGCAGTTCTTC
TRBV5-1,TRBJ2-1,many,TRBD2,CASSRSKTSGAYNEQFF,TGCGCCAGCAGCCGCTCCAAGACTAGCGGGGCCTACAATGAGCAGTTCTTC
TRBV7-9,TRBJ2-7,many,TRBD1,CASSLGQGAGEQYF,TGTGCCAGCAGCCTGGGACAGGGGGCCGGCGAGCAGTACTTC
TRBV4-1,TRBJ2-2,few,TRBD1,CASRGQAEAGELFF,TGCGCCAGCAGGGGACAGGCGGAGGCCGGGGAGCTGTTTTTT
TRBV4-1,TRBJ2-1,many,NA,CASSQEGLATYNEQFF,TGCGCCAGCAGCCAAGAAGGCCTAGCCACCTACAATGAGCAGTTCTTC
TRBV9,TRBJ2-7,NA,TRBD2,CASRESPSSGSSYEQYF,TGTGCCAGCAGGGAAAGCCCCTCTAGCGGGAGCTCCTACGAGCAGTACTTC
TRBV7-8,TRBJ2-2,many,NA,CASSNRVQGGELFF,TGTGCCAGCAGCAACAGGGTCCAGGGCGGGGAGCTGTTTTTT
TRBV5-1,TRBJ2-7,many,NA,CASNLGFIGDSYEQYF,TGCGCCAGCAACCTGGGTTTTATCGGGGATTCCTACGAGCAGTACTTC
TRBV6-1,TRBJ2-3,many,NA,CASSVVAGGTDTQYF,TGTGCCAGCAGTGTCGTGGCGGGCGGCACAGATACGCAGTATTTT
TRBV18,TRBJ1-5,many,NA,CASSLETGSNQPQHF,TGTGCCAGCTCACTAGAGACGGGGAGCAATCAGCCCCAGCATTTT